This T cell receptor beta chain was profiled in a study of blood T cell repertoires in COVID-19. Study-wide context: COVID-19 samples collected from the United States, Italy and Spain covered acute and convalescent phases. PBMCs, B-cell-depleted T cells, or T cells provided the cDNA or gDNA that made up the material.

The authors' processing: Estimation of nucleated cell counts relied on the amplification of reference gene primers. Here immunoSEQ multiplex PCR was the method, and the copy in TCRdb shows in-frame clones only, minus some. The DNA was the basis for D and trimming; V, J and clone size are from that table. The sample yields approximately 100,000 clones, 90% to 95% seen once. The material sequenced was peripheral blood. This receptor was identified in a human donor in a cohort sampled during active COVID-19.

CDR3 residues: CASRDSTYEQYF. The CDR3 DNA reads as TGTGCCAGCAGGGACAGCACCTACGAGCAGTACTTC. The chain joins TRBV28 to TRBJ2-7, with a tentative D call TRBD1 (6 bases). This CDR3 has 12 residues. Germline V gene sequence: CDR1 MDHEN, CDR2 SYDVKM. V shed 6 bases and J shed 2 bases, with 8 bases lying between them.